This TCR beta chain derives from a study of T-cell reconstitution after alpha-beta-depleted transplantation in children. The sample holds a few counts of this clonotype. Using unique molecular identifiers, the investigators prepared the TCRbeta library. TCRdb re-derived calls from the PCR reads in MiXCR, one entry per CDR3 protein. There are 380,000 or so distinct CDR3 sequences in the sample; approximately 12% occur only once, and around 4% lies in the top ten. V was shortened by 5 bases and J by 7 bases, with 9 bases between the two germline ends. This CDR3 has 12 amino acids. Germline V gene lookup returns CDR1 SNHLY and CDR2 FYNNEI.

The V and J genes are TRBV2 and TRBJ2-1, with D perhaps TRBD1 (6 bases). The clonotype was recovered from a human donor who donated a stem cell graft to a child with Fanconi anemia. The starting material was PBMCs, obtained from the stem cell graft. The CDR3 DNA follows: TGTGCCAGCAGTACCCAGGGGAATGAGCAGTTCTTC. Translating gives CASSTQGNEQFF.